Listed below are T cell receptor beta chains from one sample, sequenced in a study of T-cell reconstitution after alpha-beta-depleted transplantation in children. TCRdb re-called the PCR reads with MiXCR, one entry per CDR3 protein. The data hold about 260,000 distinct CDR3 sequences, with about 9.9% observed a single time. Sample: peripheral blood, taken 180 days after TCRalphabeta/CD19-depleted stem cell transplant. All receptors derive from a male patient under 10 years old who had a stem cell transplant for chronic granulomatous disease, so the T cells may come from the graft donor. The CDR3 runs from the conserved cysteine through the conserved F or W. The D gene is left open where the match is weak.

cdr3_aa d_call j_call v_call
CASSLASGGLSYNEQFF TRBD2 TRBJ2-1 TRBV5-5
CAICLAGAGNTIYF - TRBJ1-3 TRBV2
CASSHRTGDQPQHF TRBD1 TRBJ1-5 TRBV7-2
CASSIDWTGGQPRHF TRBD1 TRBJ1-5 TRBV19
CSATWDSNQPQHF - TRBJ1-5 TRBV20-1
CASSLVGLAGGPISDTQYF TRBD2 TRBJ2-3 TRBV7-8
CASSQDRAAGAYEQYF - TRBJ2-7 TRBV4-3
CASSLYAENIQYF - TRBJ2-4 TRBV27
CASSPRTNTEAFF - TRBJ1-1 TRBV3-1
CASSNFGTGGYEQYF TRBD1 TRBJ2-7 TRBV28
CASSQAGVGEQFF - TRBJ2-1 TRBV4-3
CASSLLAGVNYGYTF - TRBJ1-2 TRBV5-1
CASSLAFDLAGDNEQFF TRBD2 TRBJ2-1 TRBV7-2
CASSSKWGGGETQYF - TRBJ2-5 TRBV7-6
CASSLEGFSYDYTF - TRBJ1-2 TRBV5-1
CASSPDRGTQYF TRBD1 TRBJ2-3 TRBV18
CSVENLGIGQRNGEYGYTF - TRBJ1-2 TRBV29-1
CASSQDFLGAGWSYEQYF - TRBJ2-7 TRBV3-1
CASSIGSGDGRPEQFF - TRBJ2-1 TRBV6-2/TRBV6-3
CSVARTSGSLDEQFF TRBD2 TRBJ2-1 TRBV29-1
CASSLDRAPGTSHEWTEAFF - TRBJ1-1 TRBV11-2
CASSQDPVGGLETQYF - TRBJ2-5 TRBV4-3
CATRPPDSYEQYF - TRBJ2-7 TRBV15
CASSHRTGQETQYF TRBD1 TRBJ2-5 TRBV12-3/TRBV12-4
CASKRDGGLRELFF - TRBJ2-2 TRBV9
CASTRLGGTDTQYF - TRBJ2-3 TRBV6-1
CATSDHHSGSTDTQYF - TRBJ2-3 TRBV24-1
CSARDSWPASGNTIYF - TRBJ1-3 TRBV20-1
CASSLQRNQGPNSEEQYF - TRBJ2-7 TRBV5-1
CASSFGLVGNEQFF - TRBJ2-1 TRBV7-9
CASSVAGGGDEQFF - TRBJ2-1 TRBV7-8